This T cell receptor (beta chain) was recorded in a study of breast tumors, draining lymph nodes, adjacent tissues. Whole-study results and caveats: Luminal-like breast cancer showed significantly higher tumor–nontumor repertoire similarity than basal-like. That most tumor T cells come from lymph nodes remained unproven.

CDR1 and CDR2 from the germline V gene are SEHNR and FQNEAQ (reference sequence). The CDR3 spans 13 residues. The ends were cut back, 10 bases at V and 2 bases at J, with 14 bases in the middle. Note on this clonotype: The antigen is unknown.

Using its own MiXCR run on the multiplex PCR reads, TCRdb lists one record per CDR3 protein. The sample holds 270,000 or so distinct CDR3 sequences, 30% seen once. Axillary draining lymph nodes of breast cancer patients supplied the node samples. The chain uses TRBV7-9 and TRBJ2-5, with D unclear. This TCR was sampled from a female donor with breast cancer. Some clones in this sample may be carry-over from other donors' samples. The specimen was axillary lymph node tissue. CDR3 coding DNA: TGTGCCATCCCTAAGACCGGACAAGAGACCCAGTACTTC. It codes for CAIPKTGQETQYF.